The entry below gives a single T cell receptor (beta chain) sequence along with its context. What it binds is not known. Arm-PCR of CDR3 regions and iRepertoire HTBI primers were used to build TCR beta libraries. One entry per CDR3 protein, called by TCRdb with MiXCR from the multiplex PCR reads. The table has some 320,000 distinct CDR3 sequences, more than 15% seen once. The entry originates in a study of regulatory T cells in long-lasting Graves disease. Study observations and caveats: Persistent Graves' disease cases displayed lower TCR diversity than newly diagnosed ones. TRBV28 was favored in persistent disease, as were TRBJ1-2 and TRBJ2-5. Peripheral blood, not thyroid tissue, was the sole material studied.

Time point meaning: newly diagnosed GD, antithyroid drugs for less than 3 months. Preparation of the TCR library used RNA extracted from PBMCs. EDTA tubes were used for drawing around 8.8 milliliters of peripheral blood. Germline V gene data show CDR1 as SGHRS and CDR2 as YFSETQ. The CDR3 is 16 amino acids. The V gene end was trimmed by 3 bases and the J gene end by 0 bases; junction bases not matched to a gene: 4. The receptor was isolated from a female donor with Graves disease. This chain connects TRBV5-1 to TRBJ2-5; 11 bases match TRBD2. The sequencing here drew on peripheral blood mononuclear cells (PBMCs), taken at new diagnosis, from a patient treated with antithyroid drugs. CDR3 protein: CASSSGLAVNQETQYF. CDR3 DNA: TGCGCCAGCAGCTCGGGACTAGCGGTGAACCAAGAGACCCAGTACTTC. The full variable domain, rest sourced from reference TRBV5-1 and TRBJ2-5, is KAGVTQTPRYLIKTRGQQVTLSCSPISGHRSVSWYQQTPGQGLQFLFEYFSETQRNKGNFPGRFSGRQFSNSRSEMNVSTLELGDSALYLCASSSGLAVNQETQYFGPGTRLLVL.